Listed here are 13 T cell receptor beta chains from one sample, sequenced in a study of shared clonotypes between healthy human individuals. Here immunoSEQ multiplex PCR was the method, and the copy in TCRdb shows in-frame clones only, minus some. The profile covers about 2.3 million clones, with over 90% appearing a single time and about 0.39% taken by the ten largest. The source material was naive CD4+ T cells from PBMCs. Sample subset: CD45RA+ positively selected. These receptors were obtained from a man in his late teens or twenties in good health. Some clones in this sample may be carry-over from other donors' samples.

CDR3 amino acids: CASSPWGTSGPNEQFF. CDR3 nucleotide sequence: TGTGCCAGCAGCCCTTGGGGCACTAGCGGCCCCAATGAGCAGTTCTTC. The J gene is TRBJ2-1, the V gene TRBV7-9; 8 nucleotides match TRBD2. Germline-derived CDR1 and CDR2 are SEHNR and FQNEAQ (reference sequence). CDR3 length equals 16 residues. With V trimmed by 5 bases and J by 6 bases, 12 bases remained unmatched.

The chain joins TRBV6-4 to TRBJ2-2; 9 bases are a match to TRBD1. The CDR3 runs to 17 residues. The germline gives CDR1 MRHNA, CDR2 SNTAGT. V gave up 6 bases and J gave up 1 base; unmatched junction bases: 9. As DNA, the CDR3 is TGTGCCAGCAGCCGATTTCCGGGACAGGGGAACACCGGGGAGCTGTTTTTT. This translates into CASSRFPGQGNTGELFF.

This chain uses TRBV15 with TRBJ2-3, with D possibly being TRBD2 (6 bases). Trimming cost V 4 bases and J 2 bases, with 13 bases left between them. This CDR3 is 15 amino acids long. CDR1 is LNHNV and CDR2 is YYDKDF in the germline V gene (reference sequence). In nucleotides, the CDR3 is TGTGCCACCAGCAAGGGGCGGGAACTCACAGATACGCAGTATTTT. Protein sequence: CATSKGRELTDTQYF. Looking up the rest from reference TRBV15 and TRBJ2-3 gives the full variable domain: DAMVIQNPRYQVTQFGKPVTLSCSQTLNHNVMYWYQQKSSQAPKLLFHYYDKDFNNEADTPDNFQSRRPNTSFCFLDIRSPGLGDTAMYLCATSKGRELTDTQYFGPGTRLTVL.

The table lists this clone with a count of one. The genes are TRBV28 and TRBJ2-6; TRBD2 aligns across 12 bases. This CDR3 region has 17 residues. Germline V lookup: CDR1 MDHEN, CDR2 SYDVKM. With 11 bases clipped from V and 3 bases from J, the junction kept 11 bases outside the gene matches. The CDR3 bases are TGTGCCGCTCGACCTAGCGGGAGGGCCATTGGGGCCAACGTCCTGACTTTC. Encoded protein: CAARPSGRAIGANVLTF.

CDR3 sequence reads: CAISPGVGTDTQYF. The CDR3 DNA sequence: TGTGCCATCAGTCCGGGGGTTGGCACAGATACGCAGTATTTT. The chain couples TRBV10-3 to TRBJ2-3; D is possibly TRBD2 (6 bases). The ends were cut back, 5 bases at V and 1 base at J, with 10 bases in the middle. The CDR3 contains 14 residues. CDR1 is ENHRY and CDR2 is SYGVKD in the germline V gene.

The chain links TRBV29-1 to TRBJ2-7; a possible D gene is TRBD2 (6 bases). Trimming stripped 6 bases from V and 0 bases from J, with 12 bases between. The CDR3 is made up of 13 amino acids. CDR1 and CDR2 from the germline V gene are SQVTM and ANQGSEA. CDR3 coding DNA: TGCAGCGTCCTCGCGGGACTCTCCTACGAGCAGTACTTC. Its translation: CSVLAGLSYEQYF.

The V gene is TRBV7-9, the J gene TRBJ2-3, with D possibly being TRBD1 or TRBD2 (5 bases each). Trimming removed 0 bases from V and 2 bases from J, with 15 bases in between. Germline loops: CDR1 SEHNR, CDR2 FQNEAQ (reference sequence). The CDR3 contains 17 residues. CDR3 region: CASSLAGDGYYTDTQYF. CDR3 DNA: TGTGCCAGCAGCTTAGCGGGGGATGGATACTACACAGATACGCAGTATTTT.

Notes on this clone: The sample holds other DNA sequences that translate to the same CDR3. The chain combines TRBV11-2 with TRBJ2-1, with 7 bases lining up with TRBD2. The CDR3 consists of 14 residues. V lost 0 bases and J lost 7; bases outside the gene matches: 3. Germline assignment: CDR1 SGHAT and CDR2 FQNNGV. The CDR3 sequence is CASSLDRGGNEQFF. The CDR3 nucleotides read TGTGCCAGCAGCTTAGATCGGGGAGGGAATGAGCAGTTCTTC.

J is TRBJ2-2 and V is TRBV4-2; D is perhaps TRBD1 (6 bases). The ends were cut back, 4 bases at V and 1 base at J, with 13 bases in the middle. Germline-derived CDR1 and CDR2 are LGHNA and YNFKEQ. This CDR3 comprises 16 residues. CDR3: CASSPNRGQNTGELFF. Written as DNA, the CDR3 is TGTGCCAGCAGCCCAAATAGGGGACAGAACACCGGGGAGCTGTTTTTT.

This clone has a single count. The chain links TRBV12-2 to TRBJ2-4; the table's D call, TRBD2, has no DNA check behind it. TRBV12-2 is termed a pseudogene. The CDR3 is 16 amino acids. The CDR3 loop is CASRLVGFRRLDIQYF. Written as DNA, the CDR3 is TGTGCAAGTCGCTTAGTAGGGTTTCGGAGGTTGGACATTCAGTACTTC.

This chain connects TRBV5-1 to TRBJ2-1; 8 positions agree with TRBD2. The CDR3 consists of 17 residues. With 0 bases clipped from V and 2 bases from J, the junction kept 7 bases outside the gene matches. The germline gives CDR1 SGHRS, CDR2 YFSETQ. This CDR3 is CASSLVGRGGPYNEQFF. In DNA form, the CDR3 reads TGCGCCAGCAGCTTGGTCGGGAGGGGCGGACCCTACAATGAGCAGTTCTTC.

V gene TRBV30 combines with J gene TRBJ1-2, with no clear D. CDR1 is GTSNPN, CDR2 SVGIG, per germline (reference sequence). V was trimmed by 5 bases and J by 4 bases, leaving 14 bases between them. CDR3 length equals 13 residues. The CDR3 DNA reads TGTGCCTGGGACTTCCTTCCCGCCTATGGCTACACCTTC. Its protein is CAWDFLPAYGYTF.

With respect to this clone: At the DNA level, this CDR3 is encoded by other sequences in the same sample as well. The rearrangement joins TRBV10-3 to TRBJ2-1; D is perhaps TRBD2 (5 bases). CDR3 length: 13 residues. Trimming left V 0 bases short and J 5 bases short, with 5 bases between. Looked up from germline, CDR1 is ENHRY and CDR2 is SYGVKD. In DNA, the CDR3 is TGTGCCATCAGTGAGTCGGGAGACAATGAGCAGTTCTTC. Amino acid sequence: CAISESGDNEQFF.